This T cell receptor beta chain came from a study of blood T cell repertoires in COVID-19. This clone was observed a few times. Looked up from germline, CDR1 is MNHEY and CDR2 is SMNVEV (reference sequence). Between the trimmed V and J ends, which lost 5 bases and 5 bases, there was a span of 13 bases. The CDR3 consists of 14 residues. Libraries were prepared by immunoSEQ multiplex PCR; TCRdb keeps only in-frame clonotypes and omits some of them. The sample includes around 270,000 clones, about four fifths seen only once; the top ten take 1.5%. This clonotype originated in a woman aged 40 to 49 who had recovered from COVID-19. The sample was peripheral blood. This chain uses TRBV27 with TRBJ1-5, with a tentative D call TRBD1 (5 bases). The CDR3 loop reads CASSPVGGDQPQHF. CDR3 nucleotides: TGTGCCAGCAGTCCCGTGGGAGGGGATCAGCCCCAGCATTTT.